This TCR beta chain was obtained from a study of T cells in Graves' hyperthyroidism and ophthalmopathy. The V gene lost 7 bases and the J gene lost 5 bases, with 20 bases spanning the gap. Germline V gene lookup returns CDR1 GTSNPN and CDR2 SVGIG (reference sequence). The CDR3 covers 14 residues. It was RNA transcripts that yielded the amplified TCR beta CDR3 regions. An initial round of RT-PCR targeting the TCR CDR3 relied on the HTBI primer set. Via MiXCR, TCRdb re-called the multiplex PCR reads, giving one row per CDR3 protein. The top ten clones hold roughly 44% of a sample with a few hundred thousand distinct CDR3 sequences, 15% to 20% of them seen once. The table lists this clonotype with many counts.

Specimen: blood. The chain employs TRBV30 and TRBJ1-2; TRBD1 might be the D (6 bases). The source of this sequence is a man aged 35-49 years with Graves' hyperthyroidism. The CDR3 protein is CASTEGVISYGYTF. As DNA, the CDR3 is TGTGCCTCCACGGAGGGGGTGATTTCGTATGGCTACACCTTC.